This TCR beta chain is drawn from a study of monozygotic twins with inflammatory bowel disease. The CDR3 runs 15 residues. Per the germline V gene, CDR1 is LNHNV and CDR2 is YYDKDF (reference sequence). TCRdb reanalyzed the 5' RACE reads, giving one entry per CDR3 protein sequence and no DNA. Here the sample table reports 200,000 to 250,000 distinct CDR3 sequences. Input material: blood. This receptor was taken from a human donor with ulcerative colitis or Crohn's disease, or a healthy co-twin of an affected twin (not recorded which). V is TRBV15 and J is TRBJ1-1; the D call from TCRdb, TRBD1, cannot be confirmed without DNA. CDR3 protein: CATSRGWGTNTEAFF.